The 13 T cell receptor beta chains below all came from one sample that was sequenced in a study of T cell responses to AZD1222 COVID-19 vaccine. The method was immunoSEQ multiplex PCR; TCRdb's version includes in-frame clones alone and lacks a portion of them. This sample carries approximately 45,000 clones, approximately 89% of them seen once, and the ten largest clones take about 25%. Sequencing was performed on peripheral blood, taken 28 days after the second AZD1222 dose. The receptors were gathered from an adult who received the AZD1222 COVID-19 vaccine.

V gene TRBV3-1 (or the pseudogene TRBV3-2) combines with J gene TRBJ2-7, with 12 bases identical to TRBD2. From germline, CDR1 is LGHDT and CDR2 YNNKEL (reference sequence). V was clipped by 2 bases and J by 2 bases; unmatched bases: 7. This CDR3 region has 17 residues. This CDR3 reads CASSQRASSGRAYEQYF. CDR3 coding DNA: TGTGCCAGCAGCCAAAGAGCCTCTAGCGGGAGGGCCTACGAGCAGTACTTC.

The chain employs TRBV4-2 and TRBJ1-5, with D possibly TRBD1 on 5 matching bases. The CDR3 sequence is 15 residues long. Trimming shortened V by 4 bases and J by 0 bases, and 10 bases separated the two germline ends. The V gene's germline CDR1 is LGHNA and CDR2 YNFKEQ. CDR3 region: CASSRERGSNQPQHF. CDR3 coding DNA: TGTGCCAGCAGCCGGGAGAGGGGTAGCAATCAGCCCCAGCATTTT.

V and J are TRBV25-1 and TRBJ2-4; TRBD1 matches at 7 bases. Trimming cost V 3 bases and J 7 bases; bases outside gene matches: 9. The CDR3 has 15 amino acids. Germline CDR1 reads MGHDK; CDR2 reads SYGVNS. The CDR3 region has the DNA TGTGCCAGCAGTGACTTGAGGGGGCGAGGGAACATTCAGTACTTC. Amino acids: CASSDLRGRGNIQYF.

The chain links TRBV12-5 to TRBJ1-5; D is undetermined. The germline V and J ends were trimmed by 3 bases and 0 bases, with 3 bases remaining between them. The germline CDR1 and CDR2 sequences are LGHNT and FRNRAP. CDR3 length equals 13 residues. The CDR3 is CASGFSSNQPQHF. The CDR3 nucleotides are TGTGCTAGTGGTTTTTCTAGCAATCAGCCCCAGCATTTT.

The chain links TRBV6-5 to TRBJ2-5; 10 nucleotides align to TRBD1. V lost 6 bases to trimming and J lost 3 bases; unmatched junction nucleotides: 1. Germline assignment: CDR1 MNHEY and CDR2 SVGAGI. The CDR3 consists of 13 residues. In nucleotides, the CDR3 is TGTGCCAGCAGCGGACAGGGGGAAGAGACCCAGTACTTC. Its translation is CASSGQGEETQYF.

The rearrangement links TRBV30 to TRBJ2-7, with D perhaps TRBD2 (5 bases). The germline V gene has CDR1 GTSNPN and CDR2 SVGIG (reference sequence). The CDR3 sequence is 13 residues long. The germline V and J ends were trimmed by 6 bases and 7 bases, with 19 bases remaining between them. CDR3 region: CACDFVASGEQYF. CDR3 bases: TGTGCCTGTGACTTTGTGGCTTCGGGGGAGCAGTACTTC. The variable domain in full, completed from reference TRBV30 and TRBJ2-7, reads SQTIHQWPATLVQPVGSPLSLECTVEGTSNPNLYWYRQAAGRGLQLLFYSVGIGQISSEVPQNLSASRPQDRQFILSSKKLLLSDSGFYLCACDFVASGEQYFGPGTRLTVT.

The V gene is TRBV27, the J gene TRBJ2-1; no firm D call. The CDR3 consists of 11 residues. Germline loops: CDR1 MNHEY, CDR2 SMNVEV (reference sequence). V gave up 11 bases and J gave up 3 bases, with 8 bases separating them. This chain's CDR3 is CAVGYYNEQFF. The CDR3 nucleotides are TGTGCCGTCGGATACTACAATGAGCAGTTCTTC.

This chain links TRBV2 with TRBJ1-2; 7 nucleotides align to TRBD1. V shed 5 bases and J 4 bases; nucleotides not matched to a gene: 10. The CDR3 length is 15 residues. Germline CDR1 SNHLY, CDR2 FYNNEI. The CDR3 DNA follows: TGTGCCAGCAGTTTCGACAGGGTCCCCCTCTATGGCTACACCTTC. Amino acids: CASSFDRVPLYGYTF.

V and J are TRBV6-5 and TRBJ1-2; D ambiguous. The CDR3 is 10 amino acids. V dropped 6 bases and J dropped 8 bases, with 7 bases sitting between them. The germline V gene encodes CDR1 MNHEY and CDR2 SVGAGI. The CDR3 region is CASRKYGYTF. The CDR3 DNA is TGTGCCAGCAGAAAATACGGCTACACCTTC.

CDR3 in amino acids: CASSQGSYNSPLHF. The CDR3 DNA reads as TGTGCCAGCAGCCAAGGGAGTTATAATTCACCCCTCCACTTT. This chain uses TRBV4-2 with TRBJ1-6, with D hard to call. Germline V lookup: CDR1 LGHNA, CDR2 YNFKEQ. This CDR3 is 14 amino acids long. Trimming shortened V by 1 base and J by 4 bases, and 5 bases separated the two germline ends.

The chain employs TRBV19 and TRBJ2-2; 9 positions match TRBD2. V shed 6 bases, J shed 4 bases, and the junction held 6 bases outside the gene matches. The CDR3 extends over 15 amino acids. Germline assignment: CDR1 LNHDA and CDR2 SQIVND (reference sequence). This CDR3 is CASSVGTSSTGELFF. For the CDR3, the DNA is TGTGCCAGTAGCGTCGGGACTAGCTCCACCGGGGAGCTGTTTTTT. The variable domain in full, completed from reference TRBV19 and TRBJ2-2, reads DGGITQSPKYLFRKEGQNVTLSCEQNLNHDAMYWYRQDPGQGLRLIYYSQIVNDFQKGDIAEGYSVSREKKESFPLTVTSAQKNPTAFYLCASSVGTSSTGELFFGEGSRLTVL.

CDR3 sequence: CASSEGLAKQFF. The CDR3 DNA sequence: TGTGCCAGCAGTGAAGGGCTAGCCAAGCAGTTCTTC. This chain uses TRBV2 with TRBJ2-1; tentative D call: TRBD2 (5 bases). This CDR3 has 12 residues. Germline V gene data show CDR1 as SNHLY and CDR2 as FYNNEI. V was cut by 1 base and J by 11 bases, with 9 bases left in between.

The rearrangement links TRBV6-1 to TRBJ2-3; TRBD2 matches at 9 bases. The CDR3 length is 16 residues. V shed 3 bases and J 2 bases; nucleotides not matched to a gene: 6. Germline V gene data show CDR1 as MNHNS and CDR2 as SASEGT. In DNA form, the CDR3 reads TGTGCCAGCAGTGACCCGAGCGGGGGGACCACAGATACGCAGTATTTT. It yields the protein CASSDPSGGTTDTQYF.